This T cell receptor beta chain was recorded in a study of CD8 T cells in ankylosing spondylitis. As concerns this clonotype: Its ends do not fully match the called genes, so a read error is possible.

TCRdb itself ran the 5' RACE reads through MiXCR, one entry per CDR3 protein. This sample has about 100,000 distinct CDR3 sequences, with around 24% found just once. The sequence was obtained from a male donor with ankylosing spondylitis. The sample was synovial fluid, either unsorted or a sorted T cell fraction (not recorded which).

CDR3 coding DNA: TGCGCCAGCAGTGAGTCCAGCCGAGGGTACGGGCAGTACTTC. Translation: CASSESSRGYGQYF. The rearrangement uses TRBV10-1 and TRBJ2-7; D is possibly TRBD2 (5 bases). The CDR3 totals 14 residues. Germline values: CDR1 WNHNN, CDR2 SYGVQD (reference sequence).